The 12 T cell receptor beta chains below all came from one sample that was sequenced in a study of blood T cell repertoires in COVID-19. This table comes from immunoSEQ multiplex PCR, and its TCRdb copy is limited to in-frame clones, with some not included. Of about 260,000 clones detected, over 70% appear once; the ten largest clones hold roughly 1.6%. Source material: peripheral blood. The receptors were sampled from a woman aged 40-49 years who had recovered from COVID-19.

The CDR3 coding sequence is TGTGCCAGCAGTTACCACGGACAGACCAATCAGCCCCAGCATTTT. Translation gives CASSYHGQTNQPQHF. The chain carries TRBV6-5 and TRBJ1-5, with a weak D call TRBD1 (6 bases). CDR3 length: 15 residues. Germline CDR1 is MNHEY and CDR2 is SVGAGI. Trimming removed 2 bases from V and 3 bases from J, with 11 bases in between.

This chain joins TRBV4-1 and TRBJ2-7; 7 bases line up with TRBD1. Per the germline V gene, CDR1 is MGHRA and CDR2 is YSYEKL. V dropped 3 bases and J dropped 3; count of bases not matched to a gene: 5. This CDR3 spans 14 amino acids. CDR3 sequence (DNA): TGCGCCAGCAGCCAGAGAGACAGGGTCTACGAGCAGTACTTC. Its translation is CASSQRDRVYEQYF.

CDR3 in DNA: TGTGCCAGCAGTTACCGAGTCACCGAGGGCTATGGCTACACCTTC. Amino acids: CASSYRVTEGYGYTF. J is TRBJ1-2 and V is TRBV6-5, with D unclear. This CDR3 region has 15 residues. Germline lookup yields CDR1 MNHEY and CDR2 SVGAGI. Trimming took 2 bases from V and 4 from J, leaving 14 bases between them.

This sequence joins TRBV3-1 (or the pseudogene TRBV3-2) and TRBJ1-5, with D uncertain. Trimming took off 0 bases at V and 7 bases at J, with 7 bases between the two ends. The germline V gene has CDR1 LGHDT and CDR2 YNNKEL (reference sequence). The CDR3 spans 13 residues. CDR3 bases: TGTGCCAGCAGCCAAGATCGGGTACAGCCCCAGCATTTT. Translation gives CASSQDRVQPQHF.

J is TRBJ2-1 and V is TRBV5-4; a weak D match, TRBD2 (6 bases). Germline V lookup: CDR1 SGHNT, CDR2 YYREEE (reference sequence). This CDR3 has 15 amino acids. Trimming left V 0 bases short and J 4 bases short, with 11 bases between. The chain's CDR3 is CASSLDAGSYNEQFF. The CDR3 coding sequence is TGTGCCAGCAGCTTGGATGCGGGGAGTTACAATGAGCAGTTCTTC.

The V gene is TRBV6-1, the J gene TRBJ1-2; unclear D gene. Germline V gives CDR1 MNHNS, CDR2 SASEGT. The CDR3 loop spans 13 amino acids. V shed 0 bases and J shed 5 bases, with 7 bases lying between them. CDR3 sequence (DNA): TGTGCCAGCAGTGAAGCTGGAGGGTATGGCTACACCTTC. Translated, it gives CASSEAGGYGYTF.

The chain joins TRBV19 to TRBJ1-1; D may be TRBD1 (6 bases). Trimming left V 5 bases short and J 8 bases short, with 18 bases between. This CDR3 spans 14 amino acids. Germline values: CDR1 LNHDA, CDR2 SQIVND (reference sequence). CDR3 sequence: CASSLTTGSYEAFF. The CDR3, as DNA: TGTGCCAGTAGTCTGACGACAGGCTCCTACGAAGCTTTCTTT.

This clone was detected a few times. CDR3 loop: CASSLGTGHSVSENSPLHF. CDR3 DNA sequence: TGTGCCAGCAGCTTAGGGACAGGACATTCGGTATCCGAAAATTCACCCCTCCACTTT. The rearrangement joins TRBV7-7 to TRBJ1-6; 7 bases match TRBD1. The V segment lost 1 base and the J segment 7 bases; nucleotides outside the gene matches: 16. There are 19 residues in the CDR3. Per germline, CDR1 SSHAT and CDR2 FNYEAQ (reference sequence).

The V and J genes are TRBV2 and TRBJ1-6; 8 nucleotides line up with TRBD1. From germline, CDR1 is SNHLY and CDR2 FYNNEI. Unmatched junction bases numbered 2, after V lost 6 bases and J lost 7 bases. The CDR3 extends over 13 amino acids. CDR3 bases: TGTGCCAGCAGGGACAGGGTCAATTCACCCCTCCACTTT. It translates to CASRDRVNSPLHF.

This clone was seen many times. The genes are TRBV7-2 and TRBJ1-2; 8 bases are shared with TRBD1. With V trimmed by 5 bases and J by 8 bases, 7 bases remained unmatched. CDR3 length: 13 residues. Germline V lookup: CDR1 SGHTA, CDR2 FQGNSA. CDR3 protein: CASSRTGGKGYTF. The CDR3 DNA is TGTGCCAGCAGCCGTACAGGGGGGAAAGGCTACACCTTC.

This clone has only one observation. The CDR3 DNA sequence: TGTTCACTACGAGTAGGAGGGGTGACTGAAGCTTTCTTT. Amino acid sequence: CSLRVGGVTEAFF. The chain combines TRBV30 with TRBJ1-1; D is possibly TRBD1 (5 bases). The CDR3 runs 13 residues. Germline loops: CDR1 GTSNPN, CDR2 SVGIG (reference sequence).

The rearrangement links TRBV5-1 to TRBJ1-5, with D perhaps matching TRBD1 (5 bases). The germline CDR1 and CDR2 sequences are SGHRS and YFSETQ. The length of the CDR3 is 14 residues. V gave up 3 bases and J gave up 6 bases, with 13 bases separating them. The CDR3 sequence is CASSSGIGGQPQHF. CDR3 nucleotides: TGCGCCAGCAGCTCAGGGATTGGTGGTCAGCCCCAGCATTTT.